The next 16 T cell receptor beta chains were all read from a single sample in a study of T cells in women clearing cervical HPV infection. Clones were read by immunoSEQ multiplex PCR, and TCRdb kept only the in-frame ones, dropping some. This sample lists roughly 40,000 clones; its ten largest clones have less than 6%. Material: blood buffy coat. Receptors were obtained from a woman between 18 and 70 years old with a cervical HPV16 infection that either progressed to CIN3+ or cleared (not recorded which).

The CDR3 DNA, read in part, is TGTGCCAGTAGTATACGGACAGGCCAAATAACAAAGACCTACGAG. Encoded protein: CASSIRTGQITKTYE. The whole CDR3 region reads CASSIRTGQITKTYEQYF. V gene TRBV19 combines with J gene TRBJ2-7; TRBD1 matches at 7 bases. Coverage ceases 3 residues before the CDR3 finishes, and the germline J gene fills in the end. This CDR3 is built from 18 residues. V shed 2 bases and J 2 bases; nucleotides not matched to a gene: 15. CDR1 and CDR2 from the germline V gene are LNHDA and SQIVND (reference sequence).

Frequency places this clone as medium-sized. From the germline J gene comes the end of the CDR3, since the read stops 3 residues before it. The chain joins TRBV28 to TRBJ2-7; 7 bases fit TRBD2. The V and J ends lost 4 bases and 3 bases, in that order; junction bases with no gene match: 9. Germline V gene sequence: CDR1 MDHEN, CDR2 SYDVKM. There are 15 residues in the CDR3. The sequenced CDR3 bases are TGTGCCAGCAGTTCCCTAAGCGGGGCGCTCTACGAG. It translates to CASSSLSGALYE. The entire CDR3 is CASSSLSGALYEQYF.

With respect to this clone: The CDR3 extends 3 residues past the end of the read, so its final part is completed from the germline J gene. The same CDR3 is also encoded by other DNA sequences in this sample. The chain employs TRBV6-2 or TRBV6-3 and TRBJ2-3; D perhaps matches TRBD2 (7 bases). Germline V gene sequence: CDR1 MNHEY, CDR2 SVGEGT. The CDR3 is made up of 14 amino acids. V was clipped by 3 bases and J by 2 bases, with 9 bases between them. The sequenced CDR3 bases are TGTGCCAGCAGTTATGGGGGGGCCACAGATACG. It codes for CASSYGGATDT. The whole CDR3 region reads CASSYGGATDTQYF.

As for this clone: The read stops 3 residues short of the end of the CDR3; the missing end is completed from the germline J gene. The chain carries TRBV2 and TRBJ2-5; 7 bases fit TRBD1. Germline trimming cut 2 bases from V and 6 bases from J; bases unmatched to any gene: 6. There are 14 residues in the CDR3. Germline V lookup: CDR1 SNHLY, CDR2 FYNNEI. CDR3 loop: CASSESRQGQTQYF. The sequenced part of the CDR3 DNA is TGTGCCAGCAGTGAATCGCGACAGGGCCAGACC.

Worth noting for this clone: The read terminates 3 residues before the CDR3 end, so the remaining end is supplied by the germline J gene. The chain links TRBV6-1 to TRBJ2-2; TRBD1 aligns across 11 bases. Germline V CDR1 and CDR2: MNHNS, SASEGT. There are 15 residues in the CDR3. J gave up 6 bases and V 4 bases, and 4 bases lay outside the gene matches. CDR3 region: CASSVEDRGPGELFF. The CDR3 bases that were read are TGTGCCAGCAGTGTAGAGGACAGGGGGCCCGGGGAG.

As regards this clone: One end of the junction varies from germline; a read error may be responsible. The read ends 3 residues early relative to the CDR3; the germline J gene fills the gap. The genes are TRBV7-7 and TRBJ2-3; 8 positions agree with TRBD2. The CDR3 consists of 15 residues. Germline V gene data show CDR1 as SSHAT and CDR2 as FNYEAQ (reference sequence). CDR3 sequence reads: CASSRSGVFTDTQYF. CDR3 bases read: TGTGCTAGCAGTCGTAGCGGGGTATTCACAGATACG.

Concerning this clone itself: The CDR3 end falls 3 residues outside the read, so it is completed with the germline J gene. This rearrangement joins TRBV19 to TRBJ1-5; 9 bases map to TRBD1. CDR3 length equals 15 residues. Germline V gene lookup returns CDR1 LNHDA and CDR2 SQIVND (reference sequence). Germline trimming cut 8 bases from V and 2 bases from J; bases unmatched to any gene: 7. CDR3 DNA (partial): TGTGCCAGTTCTCGACAGGGGGAAGGCAATCAGCCC. Translating gives CASSRQGEGNQP. The CDR3 as a whole reads CASSRQGEGNQPQHF.

About this clone itself: The CDR3 end lies 3 residues beyond the end of the read and is filled in from the germline J gene. The genes are TRBV6-8 and TRBJ2-1; 8 bases match TRBD1. Germline loops: CDR1 MNHGY, CDR2 SAAAGT. The CDR3 length is 16 residues. V lost 2 bases to trimming and J lost 1 base; unmatched junction nucleotides: 4. The part of the CDR3 DNA that was read is TGTGCCAGCAGTTACCAAAGGGACAGGTCCTACAATGAG. This translates into CASSYQRDRSYNE. The full CDR3 sequence reads CASSYQRDRSYNEQFF.

About this clone: The CDR3 goes on 3 residues after the read ends, and that part is filled in from the germline J gene. The chain combines TRBV5-4 with TRBJ2-5; D might be TRBD1 (5 bases). From germline, CDR1 is SGHNT and CDR2 YYREEE (reference sequence). V lost 4 bases, J lost 2 bases, and 15 bases lay in between. There are 15 residues in the CDR3. The DNA read from the CDR3 is TGTGCCAGCAGCAAGAAGGACACCCTTCAAGAGACC. Translation gives CASSKKDTLQET. The CDR3 reads in full as CASSKKDTLQETQYF.

Of note for this clone: The read ends 3 residues before the CDR3 terminus; that terminus is restored from the germline J gene. The V gene is TRBV5-1, the J gene TRBJ2-7; 10 bases are shared with TRBD1. The CDR3 length is 15 residues. CDR1 and CDR2 from the germline V gene are SGHRS and YFSETQ. With V trimmed by 5 bases and J by 0 bases, 5 bases remained unmatched. The CDR3 region is CASRLRTGGSYEQYF. The sequenced part of the CDR3 DNA is TGCGCCAGCAGGCTTCGGACAGGGGGCTCCTACGAG.

On this clone: The read falls 3 residues short of the CDR3 end, and the missing part is taken from the germline J gene. The rearrangement joins TRBV6-1 to TRBJ2-1, with TRBD1 as a possible D gene (7 bases). The CDR3 runs 17 residues. The germline V and J ends were trimmed by 2 bases and 0 bases, with 14 bases remaining between them. CDR1 and CDR2 from the germline V gene are MNHNS and SASEGT. The CDR3 loop is CASSEFSGGSSYNEQFF. The sequenced CDR3 bases are TGTGCCAGCAGTGAATTCTCAGGGGGGAGCTCCTACAATGAG.

Comments on this clone: The observed sequence ends 3 residues before the CDR3 terminus, with the missing tail filled in from the germline J gene. The chain has TRBV7-2 and TRBJ1-4; 7 bases are a match to TRBD1. Unmatched junction bases numbered 5, after V lost 5 bases and J lost 2 bases. CDR3 length equals 15 residues. Germline CDR1 and CDR2: SGHTA and FQGNSA. CDR3 DNA (partial): TGTGCCAGCAGCGTTGTACAGGGGACTAATGAAAAA. Its translation: CASSVVQGTNEK. The complete CDR3 sequence is CASSVVQGTNEKLFF.

Comment on this clone: The DNA ends 3 residues before the CDR3 does, and the rest of the CDR3 is filled in from the germline J gene. The chain carries TRBV7-1 and TRBJ2-3; 11 nucleotides align to TRBD1. TRBV7-1 is known as an ORF, though its function is uncertain. The CDR3 extends over 20 amino acids. With V trimmed by 3 bases and J by 4 bases, 18 bases remained unmatched. Incomplete CDR3 DNA: TGTGCCAGCAGCTCGCCCTTTCGGACAGGGGGCGACGAAAACGCAGATACG. Translating gives CASSSPFRTGGDENADT. In full, the CDR3 reads CASSSPFRTGGDENADTQYF.

Notes on this clone: The observed sequence ends 3 residues before the CDR3 terminus, with the missing tail filled in from the germline J gene. The chain carries TRBV20-1 and TRBJ1-1; D might be TRBD1 (6 bases). V lost 3 bases and J 1 base, leaving 6 bases between the germline ends. The CDR3 has 12 amino acids. Germline V gene data show CDR1 as DFQATT and CDR2 as SNEGSKA (reference sequence). The CDR3 protein is CSARDRNTEAFF. The sequenced CDR3 bases are TGCAGTGCTAGGGACAGGAACACTGAA.

As to this clone: The read ends 3 residues before the CDR3 terminus; that terminus is restored from the germline J gene. This specimen includes other DNA sequences encoding the same CDR3. The chain recombines TRBV10-3 with TRBJ1-1, with 8 bases that match TRBD1. The CDR3 extends over 14 amino acids. CDR1 is ENHRY, CDR2 SYGVKD, per germline. Losses at the gene ends were 2 bases for V and 4 bases for J; bases not matched to a gene: 3. This CDR3 is CAISEAGQGTEAFF. The DNA read from the CDR3 is TGTGCCATCAGTGAGGCCGGACAGGGCACTGAA.

To note about this clone: The sequence runs out 3 residues before the end of the CDR3; the remainder is reconstructed from the germline J gene. The rearrangement links TRBV5-1 to TRBJ1-2; 7 bases map to TRBD1. This CDR3 contains 14 residues. The ends lost 4 bases at V and 4 bases at J; junction bases unmatched: 7. Germline CDR1 is SGHRS and CDR2 is YFSETQ. Incomplete CDR3 DNA: TGCGCCAGCAGCATAGGGACAGCCTTCTATGGC. Translated: CASSIGTAFYG. The entire CDR3 protein is CASSIGTAFYGYTF.